This TCR beta chain was obtained from a study of Ad26.COV2.S vaccination and SARS-CoV-2 variants. Study-wide results and limits: After vaccination, substantial breadth of spike-specific CD8+ and CD4+ responses was reported.

This CDR3 has 15 amino acids. Trimming cost V 10 bases and J 7 bases; bases outside gene matches: 11. Germline CDR1 reads ENHRY; CDR2 reads SYGVKD. The table came from immunoSEQ multiplex PCR; TCRdb's copy has only in-frame clones and leaves some out. The sample consists of 350,000 to 500,000 clones, around 90% of them appearing once. The treatment denotes: around 19 received Ad26.COV2.S at low or high dose, single or two shots; about 5 received placebo; per-sample allocation not given. Collection of the samples took place on day 63 after the first injection of vaccine or placebo. This clone was detected only once. As yet, its antigen is unknown.

This TCR was sampled from a person between 18 and 59 years old who received the Ad26.COV2.S COVID-19 vaccine or a placebo. The chain recombines TRBV10-3 with TRBJ2-2; 11 positions agree with TRBD2. The sample here was peripheral blood, taken in a trial of Ad26.COV2.S vaccine versus placebo. The DNA of the CDR3 is TGTGCCACCCTTAGCGGGAGGGCCTTGGGCGGGGAGCTGTTTTTT. Its protein product is CATLSGRALGGELFF.